The 14 T cell receptor beta chains below were found in one sample sequenced in a study of T cell responses to AZD1222 COVID-19 vaccine. Produced via immunoSEQ multiplex PCR; TCRdb's table is partial and in-frame only. The sample has about 180,000 clones, around 89% seen once. Sequencing used peripheral blood, obtained 28 days after the second AZD1222 dose. The receptors come from an adult who received the AZD1222 COVID-19 vaccine.

The chain combines TRBV12-5 with TRBJ2-3, with D maybe TRBD2 (6 bases). CDR1 LGHNT and CDR2 FRNRAP come from the germline V gene. V was trimmed by 1 base and J by 0 bases, leaving 11 bases between them. This CDR3 is 16 amino acids long. The CDR3 loop is CASGLAAGPSTDTQYF. The DNA for the CDR3 is TGTGCTAGTGGTTTGGCTGCGGGACCTAGCACAGATACGCAGTATTTT.

A note on this clone: The same CDR3 can be traced to other DNA sequences in this sample. This sequence joins TRBV20-1 and TRBJ2-7; unclear D gene. Trimming took 6 bases from V and 1 from J, leaving 4 bases between them. In germline, CDR1 is DFQATT, CDR2 SNEGSKA (reference sequence). The CDR3 sequence is 10 residues long. The CDR3 spells CSARSYEQYF. The CDR3 nucleotides read TGCAGTGCCCGGTCCTACGAGCAGTACTTC.

J is TRBJ2-2 and V is TRBV11-2; D not certain. CDR1 and CDR2 (germline): SGHAT, FQNNGV. The ends were cut back, 1 base at V and 0 bases at J, with 6 bases in the middle. This CDR3 comprises 15 residues. CDR3 sequence reads: CASSLGNTNTGELFF. In DNA, the CDR3 is TGTGCCAGCAGCTTAGGAAATACGAACACCGGGGAGCTGTTTTTT.

This chain uses TRBV5-1 with TRBJ2-2, with 9 bases that match TRBD2. Losses at the gene ends were 6 bases for V and 6 bases for J; bases not matched to a gene: 21. The germline gives CDR1 SGHRS, CDR2 YFSETQ. The CDR3 has 19 residues. Here the CDR3 DNA reads TGCGCCAGCATGTCCCCCCCCGGGGCGGGAGGGCCGATCGCCGGGGAGCTGTTTTTT. Amino acids: CASMSPPGAGGPIAGELFF.

This clone appeared a few times. This chain links TRBV13 with TRBJ1-2; D gene uncertain. The CDR3 covers 15 residues. V lost 5 bases, J lost 0 bases, and 13 bases lay in between. Germline V gene data show CDR1 as PRHDT and CDR2 as FYEKMQ (reference sequence). The CDR3 protein is CASSRGRPANYGYTF. DNA of the CDR3: TGTGCCAGCAGCCGAGGTCGGCCAGCTAACTATGGCTACACCTTC.

The chain joins TRBV12-3 or TRBV12-4 to TRBJ1-2; 8 bases are a match to TRBD1. V trimming: 6 bases; J trimming: 8 bases; junction bases outside the gene matches: 8. CDR3 length equals 13 residues. Here the CDR3 DNA reads TGTGCCAGCAGACGGACAGGGAAGGAAGGCTACACCTTC. It encodes CASRRTGKEGYTF.

This clone came up a few times. This chain connects TRBV19 to TRBJ1-6; no clear D. The germline V gene encodes CDR1 LNHDA and CDR2 SQIVND (reference sequence). This CDR3 has 13 amino acids. V gave up 7 bases and J gave up 4 bases, with 8 bases separating them. This CDR3 reads CASTAVYNSPLHF. The CDR3 coding sequence is TGTGCCAGTACCGCGGTGTATAATTCACCCCTCCACTTT.

The rearrangement links TRBV28 to TRBJ2-2, with 9 nucleotides matching TRBD2. The CDR3 loop spans 14 amino acids. The V segment lost 8 bases and the J segment 7 bases; nucleotides outside the gene matches: 8. CDR1 and CDR2 from the germline V gene are MDHEN and SYDVKM. The CDR3 bases are TGTGCCAGCGGTAGCGGGAGCATTAACGGGGAGCTGTTTTTT. Its translation: CASGSGSINGELFF.

The V call is TRBV9, the J call TRBJ2-7; tentatively, D is TRBD1 (6 bases). This CDR3 is built from 15 residues. The V end was cut by 2 bases, the J end by 6 bases, with 18 bases between. CDR1 is SGDLS, CDR2 YYNGEE, per germline. In nucleotides, the CDR3 is TGTGCCAGCAGCGTGGGACAAGCTGTTGGGGGCGAGCAGTACTTC. Translated, it gives CASSVGQAVGGEQYF. Filled out from reference TRBV9 and TRBJ2-7, the complete variable domain reads DSGVTQTPKHLITATGQRVTLRCSPRSGDLSVYWYQQSLDQGLQFLIQYYNGEERAKGNILERFSAQQFPDLHSELNLSSLELGDSALYFCASSVGQAVGGEQYFGPGTRLTVT.

J is TRBJ2-7 and V is TRBV5-1; maybe TRBD2 (6 bases). The CDR3 consists of 14 residues. Germline V gene sequence: CDR1 SGHRS, CDR2 YFSETQ. V lost 4 bases and J 0 bases, leaving 11 bases between the germline ends. CDR3 nucleotides: TGCGCCAGCAGCAGGAGGGCCGGCTCCTACGAGCAGTACTTC. Translating it yields CASSRRAGSYEQYF.

This sequence joins TRBV7-2 and TRBJ2-3; D remains ambiguous. Trimming stripped 5 bases from V and 3 bases from J, with 21 bases between. Germline V CDR1 and CDR2: SGHTA, FQGNSA. The CDR3 consists of 17 residues. CDR3 loop: CASSVDSTMRSTDTQYF. CDR3 DNA: TGTGCCAGCAGCGTAGACTCTACCATGCGGAGTACAGATACGCAGTATTTT.

The chain recombines TRBV5-6 with TRBJ1-1, with a weak D call TRBD1 (5 bases). CDR3 size: 12 residues. Germline V gives CDR1 SGHDT, CDR2 YYEEEE. V was clipped by 0 bases and J by 11 bases, with 11 bases between them. CDR3 sequence reads: CASSLGGARAFF. CDR3 nucleotides: TGTGCCAGCAGCTTGGGTGGGGCTCGGGCTTTCTTT.

CDR3 protein: CASRRLGNEQFF. The CDR3 DNA sequence: TGTGCCAGCAGGAGACTAGGCAATGAGCAGTTCTTC. The rearrangement uses TRBV2 and TRBJ2-1, with a weak D call TRBD2 (6 bases). Trimming took off 6 bases at V and 6 bases at J, with 9 bases between the two ends. The CDR3 is 12 amino acids. Germline assignment: CDR1 SNHLY and CDR2 FYNNEI.

As DNA, the CDR3 is TGCGCCAGCAGCCAATCCGGGACTACTTACGAGCAGTACTTC. As protein: CASSQSGTTYEQYF. The chain combines TRBV4-1 with TRBJ2-7, with 7 bases matching TRBD2. J gave up 4 bases and V 2 bases, and 5 bases lay outside the gene matches. This CDR3 region has 14 residues. CDR1 is MGHRA and CDR2 is YSYEKL in the germline V gene.